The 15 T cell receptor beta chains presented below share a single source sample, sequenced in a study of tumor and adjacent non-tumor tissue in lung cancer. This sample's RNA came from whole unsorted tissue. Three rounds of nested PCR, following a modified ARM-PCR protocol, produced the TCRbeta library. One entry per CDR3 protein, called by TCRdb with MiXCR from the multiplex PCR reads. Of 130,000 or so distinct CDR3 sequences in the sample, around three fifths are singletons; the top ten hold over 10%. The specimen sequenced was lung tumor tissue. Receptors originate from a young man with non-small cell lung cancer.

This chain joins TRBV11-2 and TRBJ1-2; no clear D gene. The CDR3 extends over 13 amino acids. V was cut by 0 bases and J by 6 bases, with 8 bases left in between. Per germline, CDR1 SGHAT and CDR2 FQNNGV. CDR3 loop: CASSLDGIHGYTF. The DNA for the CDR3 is TGTGCCAGCAGCTTAGACGGGATACATGGCTACACCTTC.

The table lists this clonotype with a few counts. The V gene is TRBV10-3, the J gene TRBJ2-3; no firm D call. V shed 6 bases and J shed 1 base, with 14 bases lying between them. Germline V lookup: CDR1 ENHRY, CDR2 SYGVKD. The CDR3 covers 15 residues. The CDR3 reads CAISPTAKGTDTQYF. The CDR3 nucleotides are TGTGCCATCAGCCCGACGGCTAAAGGCACAGATACGCAGTATTTT.

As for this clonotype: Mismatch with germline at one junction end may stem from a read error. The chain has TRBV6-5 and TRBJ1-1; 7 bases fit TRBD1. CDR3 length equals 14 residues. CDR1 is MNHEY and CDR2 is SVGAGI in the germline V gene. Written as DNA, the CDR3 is TGTGGCAGCAGCCGTAGACAGGGTGGGACTGAAGCTTTCTTT. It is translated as CGSSRRQGGTEAFF.

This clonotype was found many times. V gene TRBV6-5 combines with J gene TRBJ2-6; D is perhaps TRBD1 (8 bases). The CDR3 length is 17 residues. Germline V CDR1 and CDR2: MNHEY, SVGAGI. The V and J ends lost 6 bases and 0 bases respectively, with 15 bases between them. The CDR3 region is CASSTGGRVSGANVLTF. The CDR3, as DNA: TGTGCCAGCAGCACAGGGGGGAGGGTCTCTGGGGCCAACGTCCTGACTTTC.

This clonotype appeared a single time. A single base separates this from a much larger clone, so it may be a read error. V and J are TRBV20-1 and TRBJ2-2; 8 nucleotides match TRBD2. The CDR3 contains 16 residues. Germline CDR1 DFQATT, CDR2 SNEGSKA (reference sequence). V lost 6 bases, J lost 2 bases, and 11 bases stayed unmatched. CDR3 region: CSACCGTSGNTGELFF. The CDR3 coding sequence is TGCAGTGCCTGCTGTGGAACTAGCGGTAACACCGGGGAGCTGTTTTTT.

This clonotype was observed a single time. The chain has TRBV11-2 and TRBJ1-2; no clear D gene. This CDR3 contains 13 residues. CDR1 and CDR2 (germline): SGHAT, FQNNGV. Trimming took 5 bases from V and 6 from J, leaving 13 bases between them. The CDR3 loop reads CASSPDRYHGYTF. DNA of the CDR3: TGTGCCAGCAGCCCCGATCGCTACCATGGCTACACCTTC.

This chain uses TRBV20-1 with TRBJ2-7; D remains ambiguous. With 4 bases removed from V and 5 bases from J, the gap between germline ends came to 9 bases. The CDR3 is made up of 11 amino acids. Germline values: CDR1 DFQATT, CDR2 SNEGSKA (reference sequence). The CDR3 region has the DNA TGCAGTGCTAACACATCCGACGAGCAGTACTTC. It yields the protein CSANTSDEQYF.

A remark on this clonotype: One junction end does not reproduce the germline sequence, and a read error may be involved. CDR3 DNA: TGCGCCAACAGCCAGATATATGGGGGTTTCTACGAGCAGTACTTC. Its protein product is CANSQIYGGFYEQYF. The V and J genes are TRBV4-1 and TRBJ2-7; D is perhaps TRBD1 or TRBD2 (5 bases each). The germline gives CDR1 MGHRA, CDR2 YSYEKL. The length of the CDR3 is 15 residues.

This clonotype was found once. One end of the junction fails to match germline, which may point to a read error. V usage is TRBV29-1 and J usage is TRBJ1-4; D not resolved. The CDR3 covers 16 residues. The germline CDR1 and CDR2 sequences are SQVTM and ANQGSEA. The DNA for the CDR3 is TGCGGCGTTGATGATCTCGGACGGAGTGCAAGGGAAAAACTGTTTTTT. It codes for CGVDDLGRSAREKLFF.

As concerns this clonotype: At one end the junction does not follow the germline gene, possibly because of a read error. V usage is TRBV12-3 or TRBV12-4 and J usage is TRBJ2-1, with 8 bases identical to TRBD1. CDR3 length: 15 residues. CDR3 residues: CASNPSGGGNNEQFF. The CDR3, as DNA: TGCGCCAGCAATCCCTCAGGGGGCGGAAACAATGAGCAGTTCTTC.

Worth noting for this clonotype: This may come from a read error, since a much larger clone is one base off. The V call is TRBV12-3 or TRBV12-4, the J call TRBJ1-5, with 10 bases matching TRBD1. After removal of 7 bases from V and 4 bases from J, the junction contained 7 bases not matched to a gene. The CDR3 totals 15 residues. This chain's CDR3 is CASKVGTGANQPQHF. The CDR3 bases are TGTGCCAGCAAGGTCGGGACAGGGGCAAATCAGCCCCAGCATTTT.

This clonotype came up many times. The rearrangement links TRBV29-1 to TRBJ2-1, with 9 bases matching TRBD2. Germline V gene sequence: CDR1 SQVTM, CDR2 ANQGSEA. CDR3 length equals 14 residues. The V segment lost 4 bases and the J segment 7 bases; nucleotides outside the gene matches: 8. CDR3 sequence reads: CSVAPAGGGNEQFF. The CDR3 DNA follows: TGCAGCGTTGCCCCAGCGGGAGGCGGGAATGAGCAGTTCTTC.

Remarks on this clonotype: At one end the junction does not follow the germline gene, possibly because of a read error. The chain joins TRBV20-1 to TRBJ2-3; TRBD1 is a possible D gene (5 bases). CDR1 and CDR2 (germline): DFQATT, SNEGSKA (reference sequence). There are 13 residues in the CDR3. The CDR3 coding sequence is TGCAGTGCTAGAGTTAGGGGCCCAAATACACAGTATTTT. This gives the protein CSARVRGPNTQYF.

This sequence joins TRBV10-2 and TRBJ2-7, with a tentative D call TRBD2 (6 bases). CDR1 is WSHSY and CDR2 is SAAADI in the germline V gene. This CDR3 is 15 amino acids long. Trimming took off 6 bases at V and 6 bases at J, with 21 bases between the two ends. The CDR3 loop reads CASSLPGLSTREQYF. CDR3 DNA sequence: TGCGCCAGCAGCCTCCCGGGACTCTCGACCCGCGAGCAGTACTTC.

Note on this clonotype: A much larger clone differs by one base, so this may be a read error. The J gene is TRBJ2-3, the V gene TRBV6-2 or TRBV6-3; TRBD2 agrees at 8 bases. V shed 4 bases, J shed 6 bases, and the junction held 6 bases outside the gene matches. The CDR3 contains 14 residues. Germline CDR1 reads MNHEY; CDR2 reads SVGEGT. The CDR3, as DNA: TGTGCCAGCAGTTGCGGGGGGCCGAAGGATACGCAGTATTTT. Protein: CASSCGGPKDTQYF.